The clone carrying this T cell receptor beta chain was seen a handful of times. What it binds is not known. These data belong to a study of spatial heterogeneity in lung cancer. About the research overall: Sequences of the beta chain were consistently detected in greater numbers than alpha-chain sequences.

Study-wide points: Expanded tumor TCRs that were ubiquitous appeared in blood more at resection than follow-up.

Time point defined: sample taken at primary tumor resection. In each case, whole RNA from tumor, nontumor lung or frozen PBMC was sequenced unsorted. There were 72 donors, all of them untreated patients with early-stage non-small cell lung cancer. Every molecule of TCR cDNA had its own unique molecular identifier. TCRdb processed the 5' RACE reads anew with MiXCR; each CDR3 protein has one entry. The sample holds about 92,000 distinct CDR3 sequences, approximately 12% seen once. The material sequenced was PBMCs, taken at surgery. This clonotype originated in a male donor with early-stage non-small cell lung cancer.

The CDR3 DNA reads as TGTGCCAGCCATGCCCGGGAGCATACTCATGGCTACACCTTC. As protein: CASHAREHTHGYTF. This sequence joins TRBV7-9 and TRBJ1-2; no firm D call. Looked up from germline, CDR1 is SEHNR and CDR2 is FQNEAQ (reference sequence). The CDR3 is 14 amino acids. The V gene lost 8 bases and the J gene lost 6 bases, with 19 bases spanning the gap.